Described below is a single TCR beta chain sequence and its context. The antigen it recognizes is unknown. No quality values exist for individual bases; no much larger clone is one base distant. Genomic DNA was extracted from sorted cells for sequencing of the TCRbeta CDR3 region. The immunoSEQ Assay was used for sequencing of TCRbeta CDR3 regions. Not all clones reach the TCRdb copy of this immuneACCESS table, which keeps in-frame sequences only. Checked studies attribute under half of the gap to unresolved V genes and leave the rest unexplained. In all, the sample holds 90,000 to 120,000 clones, and approximately 90% of those were seen once. 1% to 1.5% of the sample is taken by the ten largest. These data belong to a study of OX40 agonist ivuxolimab in advanced cancers. Study-wide context: Ivuxolimab, which targeted the costimulatory receptor OX40 (CD134), was an agonistic, fully human IgG2 monoclonal antibody. Intravenous ivuxolimab was administered to patients every 2 weeks at six dose levels: 0.01, 0.1, 0.3, 1.5, 3 and 10 mg/kg. A male proportion of almost 85% and a mean age of roughly 55 years, ranging from 23 to 79, were recorded for the dose-escalation cohort. Peripheral TCRbeta sequencing was intended to test whether TCR sequence diversity was altered and clonal T-cell expansion was caused by ivuxolimab. Partial responses occurred in three dose-escalation patients, of whom one had hepatocellular carcinoma and two had cutaneous melanoma. Of the approximately 50 patients in dose escalation, about 20 had hepatocellular carcinoma, some 15 had melanoma, 9 had renal cell carcinoma and 9 had head and neck cancer. The paper covers the monotherapy dose-escalation part of the phase I ivuxolimab trial, which included N of about 50 patients. Patients were allowed to have had prior anti-PD-1, anti-PD-L1 or anti-CTLA-4 therapy, and 40% to 45% of the dose-escalation patients had previously received checkpoint inhibitors.

The paper's findings and limits, for the study overall: Antigen specificity was not determined for the clonally expanded peripheral T cells. After ivuxolimab, CD8+ T cells had more expanded clones than CD4+ T cells on average. At doses from 0.1 to 3.0 mg/kg, clonal expansion was seen in both CD4+ and CD8+ blood T cells between baseline and week 6. In the 0.1-3.0 mg/kg groups, partial responders were among the patients with the lowest normalized peripheral clonal expansion, particularly in CD8+ T cells. Low levels of normalized T-cell clonal expansion were also shown by some nonresponding patients.

The trial excluded patients who had a history of autoimmune disease or were on systemic immunosuppression. Peripheral blood for TCR sequencing was drawn from every dose cohort at baseline, at cycle 4 day 1 and at cycle 7 day 1. The samples were drawn from a first-in-human, open-label, multicenter phase I dose-escalation trial of ivuxolimab. Adults with locally advanced or metastatic melanoma, renal cell, hepatocellular, or head and neck squamous cell carcinoma were enrolled in the trial. Before TCR sequencing, CD4+ and CD8+ T cells were separately sorted from peripheral blood. V drops 7 bases and J drops 2 bases, leaving 18 bases in between. CDR1 and CDR2 are drawn from the germline V gene: MDHEN, SYDVKM. The CDR3 numbers 16 residues from cysteine through phenylalanine. Only the CDR3 part of the read is kept: 48 bases, read in frame from the first base.

The sample here was CD4+ or CD8+ T cells sorted from blood, taken in a trial of the OX40 agonist ivuxolimab. The chain uses TRBV28 and TRBJ1-5; a tentative D call is TRBD1 (6 bases match). This TCR derives from an adult with an advanced solid tumor such as melanoma, head and neck, liver or kidney cancer. CDR3 reads: CASTSGGGFGNQPQHF. Read as DNA, the sequence is TGTGCCAGCACCAGCGGCGGGGGCTTTGGCAATCAGCCCCAGCATTTT.